This T cell receptor beta chain came from a study of blood T cells in healthy people across ages. General study results and limits: Possibly, changes in expanded clonotypes were confounded because donor CMV status was unknown. Long-lived donors carried more naive CD4+ cells and greater diversity than aged donors.

This clonotype was detected a few times. Its matching antigen is unknown. This may be a read error: a much more frequent sequence differs by one nucleotide. J was trimmed by 4 bases and V by 6 bases; bases with no gene match: 4. This CDR3 comprises 14 residues. CDR1 is SNHLY, CDR2 FYNNEI, per germline. PCR was performed a second time for 7 to 11 cycles using a sample-barcoded 5' primer and a J-beta primer mix. TCRdb independently ran MiXCR on the 5' RACE reads; one entry per CDR3 protein. The sample consists of some 1.5 million distinct CDR3 sequences, about 28% of them appearing once. Total RNA was extracted at no less than 6 micrograms per sample.

The clonotype comes from a young woman in good health. This chain links TRBV2 with TRBJ2-5; TRBD1 matches 11 bases. The sample consisted of blood. In DNA, the CDR3 is TGTGCCAGCAGGGAGGACAGGGGGCTAGAGACCCAGTACTTC. This translates into CASREDRGLETQYF.